This T cell receptor beta chain originates from a study of T cell repertoires in cytomegalovirus infection (dated by TCRdb to the late 2010s). Background on the whole study: The HLA type of each donor mattered for the analysis, because public TCR beta signatures pointed to carriage of CMV infection along with the matching HLA type.

As concerns this clonotype: The antigen it recognizes is unknown. There are no base qualities to consult, and no much larger clone falls within one base.

This sample was sequenced with an Illumina HiSeq 1500. TCRdb redid the processing of the public reads, applying fastp at Q25 and MiXCR, and retained in-frame beta chains. Entries that share a CDR3 protein sequence are merged under the most common genes and DNA. Within this sample are 490,000 or so distinct CDR3 sequences, with about 10% of them counted one time only. Clones ranked in the top ten supply roughly 10% of the sample. The CDR3 has 18 amino acids, counting the end cysteine and phenylalanine. Of all the DNA, just the CDR3 is kept, 54 bases in frame from base 1. V is pruned by 2 bases and J by 2 bases, leaving 13 bases of the junction without a gene match. According to the germline V gene, CDR1 reads KGHSH and CDR2 reads LQKENI. Here is what the overall study found, with its caveats: Carriers of CMV infection plus the relevant HLA type were discriminated by the cumulative frequency of public TCR beta family members in the study cohort and in an independent roughly 370-donor cohort. The ex vivo response was dominated by HLA-C-restricted CMV-specific TCR beta clonotypes, which also provided the single most frequent clonotype in two of eight donors.

Sequencing was carried out using PBMCs. Rearrangement joined TRBV18 to TRBJ2-5; TRBD1 aligns with 8 central bases. This TCR derives from a human donor in good health (CMV status not recorded). Some clones in this sample may be carry-over from other donors' samples. The DNA reads as follows: TGTGCCAGCTCACCATTCGTGGGCAGGGGGCCAAGTCAAGAGACCCAGTACTTC. This sequence encodes CASSPFVGRGPSQETQYF.